Listed here is a single T cell receptor (beta chain). The antigen remains unidentified. Researchers ran the PCR with 60 Vbeta and 13 Jbeta primers. TCRdb keeps only in-frame clones here, not all; method: immunoSEQ multiplex PCR. The table includes about 140,000 clones, under 75% detected once. This record comes from a study of cytomegalovirus exposure and HLA in healthy donors. Per germline, CDR1 SGHRS and CDR2 YFSETQ. CDR3 length equals 12 residues. Broader study findings: HLA-A and HLA-B allele assignments for most subjects were reportedly predicted accurately using TCR beta sequences.

The receptor comes from a woman in her forties in good health and CMV-seronegative. Sequencing used PBMCs. The chain links TRBV5-1 to TRBJ2-5; 7 positions agree with TRBD1. The DNA end lines up better with TRBJ2-7; the J call may be wrong. The CDR3 sequence is CASSSDRHEQYF. CDR3 sequence (DNA): TGCGCCAGCAGCTCGGACAGGCACGAGCAGTACTTC.